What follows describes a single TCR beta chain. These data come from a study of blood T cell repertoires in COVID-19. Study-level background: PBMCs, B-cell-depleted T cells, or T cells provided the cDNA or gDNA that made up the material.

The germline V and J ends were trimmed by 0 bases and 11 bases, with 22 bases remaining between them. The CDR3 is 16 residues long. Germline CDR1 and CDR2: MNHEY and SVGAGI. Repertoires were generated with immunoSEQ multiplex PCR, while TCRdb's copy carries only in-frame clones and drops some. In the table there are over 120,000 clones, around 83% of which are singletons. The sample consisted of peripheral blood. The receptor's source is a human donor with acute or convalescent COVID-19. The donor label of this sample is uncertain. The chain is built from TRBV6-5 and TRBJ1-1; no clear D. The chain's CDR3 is CASSYSRRERMVGAFF. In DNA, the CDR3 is TGTGCCAGCAGTTACTCGAGGAGAGAGAGGATGGTCGGTGCTTTCTTT.